This T cell receptor (beta chain) was captured in a study of CD8+ T cells in alopecia areata. Overall study findings and caveats: Greater clonality was observed in lesional scalp samples, especially alopecia totalis/universalis, versus normal scalp.

cDNA prepared by RNA extraction and subsequent reverse transcription served as the template for sequencing. Measured with immunoSEQ multiplex PCR; TCRdb has only the in-frame clones, and not every one. The sample records some 150,000 clones, more than 55% being singletons. Per the germline V gene, CDR1 is MNHEY and CDR2 is SMNVEV (reference sequence). V lost 6 bases, J lost 5 bases, and 8 bases stayed unmatched. The CDR3 loop spans 14 amino acids. Concerning this clone: Its specificity is not known.

The origin of this receptor is a human donor in good health. Sequencing input: CD8+ T cells sorted from blood. This chain connects TRBV27 to TRBJ2-7, with 9 bases fitting TRBD1. CDR3 residues: CASRIGTGSNEQYF. The CDR3 coding sequence is TGTGCCAGCAGGATCGGGACAGGGAGTAACGAGCAGTACTTC.